A few counts support the clone carrying this T cell receptor (beta chain). The antigen remains unidentified. Primers used in a second PCR of about 7 to 12 cycles were a sample-barcoded 5' primer and a J-beta primer mix. One entry per CDR3 protein, called by TCRdb with MiXCR from the 5' RACE reads. This table holds fewer than 1,200,000 distinct CDR3 sequences, almost 25% found once. The data derive from a study of blood T cells in healthy people across ages. Study-wide findings and caveats: The study found TCR beta diversity correlated strongly with naive T cell percentage.

From germline, CDR1 is SGHAT and CDR2 FQNNGV. CDR3 length: 18 amino acids. Losses at the gene ends were 5 bases for V and 6 bases for J; bases not matched to a gene: 17. These data are also associated with another study on T cells of mothers and their children.

The sample comprised blood. The genes are TRBV11-2 and TRBJ1-4; 8 bases map to TRBD1. This clonotype was sampled from a girl aged 2-10 years in good health. CDR3 nucleotide sequence: TGTGCCAGCAGCCTACCGTTGGGACAGGTCGGAGTGGATGAAAAACTGTTTTTT. Its translation: CASSLPLGQVGVDEKLFF.